A single T cell receptor (beta chain) is shown here with its context. V shed 9 bases, J shed 3 bases, and the junction held 6 bases outside the gene matches. CDR3 length: 15 amino acids. Germline assignment: CDR1 KGHDR and CDR2 SFDVKD. This sample was taken from a study of blood T cell repertoires in COVID-19. At the level of the study: Samples representing acute and convalescent COVID-19 were sourced from the United States, Italy and Spain. The analysed material was cDNA or gDNA that came from T cells, B-cell-depleted T cells, or PBMCs.

The method was immunoSEQ multiplex PCR; TCRdb's version includes in-frame clones alone and lacks a portion of them. The top ten clones hold 2.9% of a sample with a few hundred thousand clones, approximately 87% of them seen once. The chain joins TRBV24-1 to TRBJ2-1; TRBD2 matches at 11 bases. The sequencing sample was made of peripheral blood. The clonotype comes from a woman aged 25 to 39 with COVID-19, enrolled during active disease. CDR3 DNA: TGTGCCACCGGATCCGGGACTAGCGGCTACAATGAGCAGTTCTTC. Encoded protein: CATGSGTSGYNEQFF.